This T cell receptor beta chain was recovered during a study of T cell repertoires in cytomegalovirus infection. Points from the study as a whole: People with CMV and the relevant HLA were identified by cumulative public TCR beta family frequency.

This clonotype has a handful of counts. Its matching antigen is unknown. This CDR3 spans 16 amino acids. Losses at the gene ends were 7 bases for V and 0 bases for J; bases not matched to a gene: 9. Via MiXCR, TCRdb re-called the reads, giving one row per CDR3 protein. The data contain 700,000 to 900,000 distinct CDR3 sequences, 25% to 35% of them singletons. The clonotype comes from a human donor in good health (CMV status not recorded). Some clones in this sample may be carry-over from other donors' samples. The gene calls are TRBV12-3 or TRBV12-4 and TRBJ2-5; 9 bases align to TRBD2. Sequencing used cultured CD8+ T cells from PBMCs, obtained from culture after CMV antigen stimulation. Here the CDR3 reads CASMRVLAGNQETQYF. CDR3 sequence (DNA): TGTGCCAGCATGCGGGTACTAGCGGGCAACCAAGAGACCCAGTACTTC.